Each of the 27 T cell receptor beta chains below was sequenced from the same sample in a study of cytomegalovirus exposure and HLA in healthy donors. TCRdb's table, derived via immunoSEQ multiplex PCR, lists solely in-frame clones and lacks some. The sample comprises more than 95,000 clones, 90% to 97% of which are singletons, and less than 2% rests with the top ten. The sequencing sample was made of PBMCs. The receptors here all came from a man younger than 35 in good health and CMV-seronegative.

The genes are TRBV29-1 and TRBJ2-2, with D possibly TRBD1 on 6 matching bases. V gave up 4 bases and J gave up 9 bases, with 21 bases separating them. Germline CDR1 reads SQVTM; CDR2 reads ANQGSEA. The CDR3 length is 15 residues. The CDR3 bases are TGCAGCGTTGTGATTGATTGGAGGCAGGGGCGGGAGCTGTTTTTT. It is translated as CSVVIDWRQGRELFF.

V gene TRBV11-3 combines with J gene TRBJ1-1; a weak D match, TRBD1 (6 bases). CDR1 and CDR2 from the germline V gene are SGHNT and YENEEA. The V end lost 1 base, the J end lost 5 bases, and 17 bases lay between the germline ends. There are 16 residues in the CDR3. CDR3 sequence reads: CASSLGLQGAWTEAFF. DNA of the CDR3: TGTGCCAGCAGCTTAGGCCTACAGGGAGCTTGGACTGAAGCTTTCTTT.

The chain joins TRBV30 to TRBJ2-1, with TRBD2 identical over 7 bases. CDR3 length equals 14 residues. Germline V gene lookup returns CDR1 GTSNPN and CDR2 SVGIG (reference sequence). V was pared by 8 bases and J by 0 bases, with 7 bases of the junction left unmatched. In DNA, the CDR3 is TGTGCCGCTGAGGGCGGGAGCTCCTACAATGAGCAGTTCTTC. As protein: CAAEGGSSYNEQFF.

This chain uses TRBV5-6 with TRBJ2-6, with 10 bases matching TRBD1. Germline loops: CDR1 SGHDT, CDR2 YYEEEE. The trim removed 8 bases at V and 4 bases at J, leaving 9 bases unmatched. CDR3 size: 16 residues. In nucleotides, the CDR3 is TGTGCCAGTTTAGGGACAGGGGTGAGGGGGGCCAACGTCCTGACTTTC. Its translation is CASLGTGVRGANVLTF.

This clone was picked up a small number of times. The chain links TRBV6-5 to TRBJ2-1, with 11 bases identical to TRBD2. The CDR3 contains 14 residues. The V segment lost 3 bases and the J segment 8 bases; nucleotides outside the gene matches: 3. Per germline, CDR1 MNHEY and CDR2 SVGAGI. Written as DNA, the CDR3 is TGTGCCAGCAGTTATTCGGGACTAGCGGATGAGCAGTTCTTC. This codes for CASSYSGLADEQFF.

Remarks on this clone: Other DNA sequences from this sample encode an identical CDR3 as well. The gene calls are TRBV30 and TRBJ2-7, with TRBD1 identical over 8 bases. CDR1 and CDR2 from the germline V gene are GTSNPN and SVGIG (reference sequence). Unmatched junction bases numbered 1, after V lost 1 base and J lost 2 bases. The length of the CDR3 is 13 residues. The CDR3 loop is CAWSAGGPYEQYF. The CDR3 bases are TGTGCCTGGAGTGCAGGGGGCCCCTACGAGCAGTACTTC. Combining the CDR3 with reference TRBV30 and TRBJ2-7 gives the whole variable domain SQTIHQWPATLVQPVGSPLSLECTVEGTSNPNLYWYRQAAGRGLQLLFYSVGIGQISSEVPQNLSASRPQDRQFILSSKKLLLSDSGFYLCAWSAGGPYEQYFGPGTRLTVT.

The J gene is TRBJ1-5, the V gene TRBV28; 10 nucleotides line up with TRBD1. The trim removed 6 bases at V and 5 bases at J, leaving 4 bases unmatched. The CDR3 runs to 14 residues. CDR1 is MDHEN, CDR2 SYDVKM, per germline. CDR3 amino acids: CASSPGTGDQPQHF. In nucleotides, the CDR3 is TGTGCCAGCAGCCCTGGGACAGGGGATCAGCCCCAGCATTTT.

The CDR3 spells CASSQPTTSGNKNEQFF. The CDR3 DNA sequence: TGCGCCAGCAGCCAACCCACTACTAGCGGGAATAAGAATGAGCAGTTCTTC. The chain is built from TRBV4-1 and TRBJ2-1, with 10 nucleotides matching TRBD2. CDR1 and CDR2 (germline): MGHRA, YSYEKL. The CDR3 has 17 amino acids. The V segment lost 2 bases and the J segment 7 bases; nucleotides outside the gene matches: 11.

Written as DNA, the CDR3 is TGTGCCAGCAGCTTGAGACAGTTCAATGAGCAGTTCTTC. Protein: CASSLRQFNEQFF. The V gene is TRBV7-9, the J gene TRBJ2-1; D is possibly TRBD1 (5 bases). CDR3 length: 13 amino acids. The germline V gene has CDR1 SEHNR and CDR2 FQNEAQ (reference sequence). The V and J ends lost 3 bases and 6 bases respectively, with 9 bases between them.

The chain joins TRBV4-1 to TRBJ2-4, with a weak D call TRBD1 (5 bases). Germline CDR1 and CDR2: MGHRA and YSYEKL. The CDR3 totals 16 residues. Trimming cost V 3 bases and J 3 bases, with 15 bases left between them. As DNA, the CDR3 is TGCGCCAGCAGCCACGCCACCAGGGTCGGCAAAAACATTCAGTACTTC. It translates to CASSHATRVGKNIQYF.

V usage is TRBV28 and J usage is TRBJ1-5, with 7 positions matching TRBD1. This CDR3 contains 14 residues. Looked up from germline, CDR1 is MDHEN and CDR2 is SYDVKM. Germline trimming cut 7 bases from V and 4 bases from J; bases unmatched to any gene: 7. The CDR3: CASIQGGQNQPQHF. The CDR3 DNA sequence: TGTGCCAGCATTCAGGGGGGACAAAATCAGCCCCAGCATTTT.

The chain employs TRBV30 and TRBJ2-7; 9 nucleotides agree with TRBD1. Per germline, CDR1 GTSNPN and CDR2 SVGIG (reference sequence). The V segment lost 4 bases and the J segment 2 bases; nucleotides outside the gene matches: 3. The CDR3 length is 13 residues. This CDR3 is CAWNTGGPYEQYF. CDR3 coding DNA: TGTGCCTGGAACACAGGGGGCCCCTACGAGCAGTACTTC.

The chain carries TRBV7-2 and TRBJ1-4; D gene unclear. V was cut by 1 base and J by 7 bases, with 13 bases left in between. The CDR3 has 15 amino acids. Germline lookup yields CDR1 SGHTA and CDR2 FQGNSA. The CDR3 sequence: CASSLGGQTAEKLFF. The CDR3 bases are TGTGCCAGCAGCTTAGGAGGGCAGACTGCTGAAAAACTGTTTTTT.

The rearrangement links TRBV5-1 to TRBJ2-7; 9 bases line up with TRBD1. This CDR3 has 15 amino acids. The V and J ends lost 4 bases and 5 bases, in that order; junction bases with no gene match: 10. Germline assignment: CDR1 SGHRS and CDR2 YFSETQ. Written as DNA, the CDR3 is TGCGCCAGCAGCGCTTTACAGGGGGCGCAGGACGAGCAGTACTTC. It encodes CASSALQGAQDEQYF.

V is TRBV28 and J is TRBJ2-1; the match to TRBD2 covers 15 bases. V gave up 6 bases and J gave up 3 bases; unmatched junction bases: 6. The CDR3 loop spans 17 amino acids. CDR1 is MDHEN, CDR2 SYDVKM, per germline. The CDR3 nucleotides are TGTGCCAGCAGGCGGACTAGCGGGAGGGGTAGCTACAATGAGCAGTTCTTC. It codes for CASRRTSGRGSYNEQFF.

J is TRBJ1-5 and V is TRBV6-5; tentatively, D is TRBD1 (5 bases). Germline-derived CDR1 and CDR2 are MNHEY and SVGAGI. V shed 6 bases and J shed 4 bases, with 10 bases lying between them. This CDR3 comprises 13 residues. The CDR3 DNA sequence: TGTGCCAGCAGCCCGACAGAAAATCAGCCCCAGCATTTT. Translation: CASSPTENQPQHF.

CDR3 region: CASSQGDLGLALGYLRPYEQYF. CDR3 DNA sequence: TGTGCCAGCAGCCAAGGGGACTTAGGACTAGCTCTTGGGTATCTGCGTCCCTACGAGCAGTACTTC. This chain connects TRBV14 to TRBJ2-7; the match to TRBD2 covers 8 bases. The V segment lost 1 base and the J segment 2 bases; nucleotides outside the gene matches: 25. Germline CDR1 and CDR2: SGHDN and FVKESK. The CDR3 has 22 amino acids.

On this clone itself: One junction end does not reproduce the germline sequence, and a read error may be involved. The chain uses TRBV7-7 and TRBJ2-3, with 12 bases fitting TRBD2. Germline V gene data show CDR1 as SSHAT and CDR2 as FNYEAQ (reference sequence). The CDR3 is 15 residues long. The CDR3 nucleotides are TGTGCCAGCAGCCTAGCGGGAGGGCAAAGAGATACGCAGTATTTT. It specifies CASSLAGGQRDTQYF.

The gene calls are TRBV30 and TRBJ1-1, with D possibly TRBD1 on 5 matching bases. Germline CDR1 and CDR2: GTSNPN and SVGIG (reference sequence). This CDR3 has 12 amino acids. With 0 bases removed from V and 4 bases from J, the gap between germline ends came to 6 bases. CDR3: CAWSVGGTEAFF. CDR3 DNA sequence: TGTGCCTGGAGTGTCGGGGGCACTGAAGCTTTCTTT. Full variable domain (rest looked up from reference TRBV30 and TRBJ1-1): SQTIHQWPATLVQPVGSPLSLECTVEGTSNPNLYWYRQAAGRGLQLLFYSVGIGQISSEVPQNLSASRPQDRQFILSSKKLLLSDSGFYLCAWSVGGTEAFFGQGTRLTVV.

Within the sample, this clone is medium-sized. The chain carries TRBV15 and TRBJ2-7; 7 positions match TRBD1. With 5 bases clipped from V and 1 base from J, the junction kept 11 bases outside the gene matches. Germline values: CDR1 LNHNV, CDR2 YYDKDF (reference sequence). The CDR3 runs to 16 residues. The CDR3 sequence: CATSAKVSGQSYEQYF. CDR3 bases: TGTGCCACCAGCGCGAAAGTCTCGGGACAGTCCTACGAGCAGTACTTC.

Of note for this clone: At the DNA level, this CDR3 is encoded by other sequences in the same sample as well. This rearrangement joins TRBV5-4 to TRBJ2-7; 9 bases align to TRBD2. V trimming: 0 bases; J trimming: 2 bases; junction bases outside the gene matches: 3. This CDR3 spans 15 amino acids. Germline V gene lookup returns CDR1 SGHNT and CDR2 YYREEE (reference sequence). The CDR3 sequence: CASSLGLAGAYEQYF. CDR3 nucleotide sequence: TGTGCCAGCAGCTTGGGATTAGCGGGAGCCTACGAGCAGTACTTC.

This clone was recorded once. The chain couples TRBV27 to TRBJ2-5, with 9 bases that match TRBD1. The CDR3 sequence is 18 residues long. Germline trimming cut 5 bases from V and 6 bases from J; bases unmatched to any gene: 19. CDR1 and CDR2 (germline): MNHEY, SMNVEV (reference sequence). The CDR3 bases are TGTGCCAGCAGTCAAACCCCCGGACAGGGGATCGCCGCGAAGACCCAGTACTTC. Its protein product is CASSQTPGQGIAAKTQYF.

The gene calls are TRBV7-9 and TRBJ2-2; D perhaps matches TRBD2 (5 bases). Germline values: CDR1 SEHNR, CDR2 FQNEAQ (reference sequence). V lost 6 bases, J lost 5 bases, and 19 bases lay in between. The CDR3 is 16 amino acids. Here the CDR3 reads CASRPPPERETGELFF. CDR3 in DNA: TGTGCCAGCAGACCCCCCCCGGAGAGGGAAACCGGGGAGCTGTTTTTT.

The chain links TRBV4-3 to TRBJ2-6; TRBD1 matches 7 bases. After removal of 4 bases from V and 0 bases from J, the junction contained 9 bases not matched to a gene. The germline gives CDR1 LGHNA, CDR2 YSLEER. The CDR3 loop spans 18 amino acids. In nucleotides, the CDR3 is TGCGCCAGCAGCCGTATGACAGGGATTAGCTCTGGGGCCAACGTCCTGACTTTC. It is translated as CASSRMTGISSGANVLTF.

The count of this clone is one. The V gene is TRBV5-8, the J gene TRBJ1-1, with D uncertain. V lost 0 bases to trimming and J lost 3 bases, with 9 bases between them. The CDR3 covers 14 residues. Germline CDR1 and CDR2: SGHTS and YDEGEE. The CDR3 loop reads CASSLGVGDTEAFF. In DNA, the CDR3 is TGTGCCAGCAGCTTGGGGGTCGGGGACACTGAAGCTTTCTTT.

This chain uses TRBV12-5 with TRBJ2-7, with 10 bases identical to TRBD2. Looked up from germline, CDR1 is LGHNT and CDR2 is FRNRAP. V lost 6 bases and J lost 5; bases outside the gene matches: 19. The CDR3 spans 18 residues. The DNA of the CDR3 is TGTGCTAGTGGCCCCATCCTGACGAGCGGGAGGGCTCGGAACGAGCAGTACTTC. This codes for CASGPILTSGRARNEQYF.

The chain carries TRBV25-1 and TRBJ2-5; 9 bases agree with TRBD1. Trimming took 8 bases from V and 4 from J; bases not matched to a gene: 14. Germline CDR1 is MGHDK and CDR2 is SYGVNS. The CDR3 length is 16 residues. The CDR3 sequence: CASGRAKTGGAETQYF. The DNA for the CDR3 is TGTGCCAGCGGCAGAGCCAAAACAGGGGGCGCAGAGACCCAGTACTTC.